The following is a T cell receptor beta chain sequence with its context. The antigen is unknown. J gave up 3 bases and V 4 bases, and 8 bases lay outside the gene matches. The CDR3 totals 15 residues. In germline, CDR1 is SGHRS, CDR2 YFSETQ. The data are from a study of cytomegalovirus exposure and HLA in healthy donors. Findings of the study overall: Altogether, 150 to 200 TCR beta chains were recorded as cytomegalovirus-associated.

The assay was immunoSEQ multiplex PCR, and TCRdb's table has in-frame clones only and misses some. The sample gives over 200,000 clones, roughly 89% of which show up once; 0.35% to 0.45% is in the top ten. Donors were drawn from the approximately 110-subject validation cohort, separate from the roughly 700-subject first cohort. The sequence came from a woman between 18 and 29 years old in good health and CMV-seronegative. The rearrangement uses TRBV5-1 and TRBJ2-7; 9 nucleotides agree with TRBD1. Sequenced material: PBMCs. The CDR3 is CASSPSPGQGYEQYF. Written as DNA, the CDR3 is TGCGCCAGCAGCCCCTCCCCGGGACAGGGCTACGAGCAGTACTTC.